These 21 T cell receptor beta chains share one sample of origin, sequenced in a study of identical twins. TCRdb independently ran MiXCR on the 5' RACE reads; one entry per CDR3 protein. Of just over 450,000 distinct CDR3 sequences listed, 14% were seen once; the top ten hold about 0.53%. The sample was also linked to a second study, of yellow fever vaccine responses in identical twins.

Sequenced: CD4+ T cells sorted from blood. Receptor source: a woman aged 18-29 years in good health.

The chain employs TRBV20-1 and TRBJ2-7; D is perhaps TRBD2 (6 bases). V was cut by 5 bases and J by 7 bases, with 15 bases left in between. This CDR3 spans 12 amino acids. CDR1 is DFQATT and CDR2 is SNEGSKA in the germline V gene (reference sequence). The CDR3 here is CSASWTRGEQYF. For the CDR3, the DNA is TGCAGTGCTTCTTGGACCCGGGGGGAGCAGTACTTC.

V is TRBV2 and J is TRBJ2-5; perhaps TRBD1 as D (7 bases). This CDR3 comprises 13 residues. Trimming pared 6 bases from V and 5 bases from J, leaving 13 bases between. Germline V gene lookup returns CDR1 SNHLY and CDR2 FYNNEI. CDR3 in amino acids: CASRLQGGETQYF. The CDR3 coding sequence is TGTGCCAGCAGGCTGCAGGGGGGTGAGACCCAGTACTTC.

The V and J genes are TRBV4-3 and TRBJ2-5; no clear D. Germline loops: CDR1 LGHNA, CDR2 YSLEER. V was trimmed by 3 bases and J by 4 bases, leaving 18 bases between them. The CDR3 is 16 residues long. The chain's CDR3 is CASSQTGPPLRETQYF. CDR3 sequence (DNA): TGCGCCAGCAGCCAGACCGGGCCCCCCCTCCGAGAGACCCAGTACTTC.

The sample holds a few counts of this clonotype. The J gene is TRBJ2-3, the V gene TRBV7-3; D gene uncertain. CDR3 size: 13 residues. Trimming cost V 5 bases and J 10 bases, with 16 bases left between them. The germline V gene encodes CDR1 SGHTA and CDR2 FQGTGA. The DNA for the CDR3 is TGTGCCAGCAGCCCCCCCTCCATCTGGGCGCAGTATTTT. Protein product: CASSPPSIWAQYF.

This clonotype was seen more than once but under ten times. The rearrangement uses TRBV2 and TRBJ2-5; D gene unclear. The V end lost 6 bases, the J end lost 5 bases, and 13 bases lay between the germline ends. The CDR3 length is 13 residues. CDR1 is SNHLY and CDR2 is FYNNEI in the germline V gene. The CDR3 region is CASSDQVRETQYF. CDR3 sequence (DNA): TGTGCCAGCAGCGACCAAGTTCGGGAGACCCAGTACTTC.

This clonotype was seen repeatedly, ten times or more. The V call is TRBV5-1, the J call TRBJ2-5; TRBD1 might be the D (5 bases). Trimming shortened V by 2 bases and J by 7 bases, and 15 bases separated the two germline ends. The CDR3 is made up of 14 amino acids. The germline CDR1 and CDR2 sequences are SGHRS and YFSETQ. This CDR3 reads CASSLWTTSGTQYF. In DNA, the CDR3 is TGCGCCAGCAGCTTATGGACAACCTCAGGGACCCAGTACTTC.

The CDR3 DNA follows: TGTGCCACCAGTGATCCCGGGATCTCCTACGAGCAGTACTTC. Translation gives CATSDPGISYEQYF. This chain connects TRBV24-1 to TRBJ2-7, with a possible D match to TRBD2 (5 bases). V shed 3 bases and J shed 0 bases, with 8 bases lying between them. This CDR3 is 14 amino acids long. CDR1 and CDR2 from the germline V gene are KGHDR and SFDVKD.

Only a few counts were recorded for this clonotype. V usage is TRBV12-3 or TRBV12-4 and J usage is TRBJ2-7; 10 nucleotides agree with TRBD2. The CDR3 is 13 amino acids. With V trimmed by 7 bases and J by 7 bases, 7 bases remained unmatched. CDR3 amino acids: CASKKAGGREQYF. The CDR3 DNA sequence: TGTGCCAGCAAAAAAGCGGGGGGGCGGGAGCAGTACTTC.

The rearrangement links TRBV28 to TRBJ2-3, with a tentative D call TRBD1 (5 bases). The germline gives CDR1 MDHEN, CDR2 SYDVKM. V lost 6 bases and J 2 bases, leaving 27 bases between the germline ends. The CDR3 extends over 19 amino acids. This chain's CDR3 is CASSYVQGYQPSATDTQYF. The CDR3 nucleotides read TGTGCCAGCAGCTACGTCCAGGGATACCAGCCATCCGCCACAGATACGCAGTATTTT.

CDR3 coding DNA: TGTGCCAGCAAAATCCCGGGGGCCTGGAATGAGCAGTTCTTC. Its translation is CASKIPGAWNEQFF. The chain joins TRBV6-1 to TRBJ2-1; D might be TRBD1 or TRBD2, each matching 6 bases. Germline V lookup: CDR1 MNHNS, CDR2 SASEGT. Trimming pared 7 bases from V and 7 bases from J, leaving 17 bases between. The CDR3 is made up of 14 amino acids.

This clonotype turned up a few times. This chain links TRBV20-1 with TRBJ2-3, with 13 bases lining up with TRBD2. The CDR3 contains 15 residues. V shed 3 bases and J 3 bases; nucleotides not matched to a gene: 3. CDR1 DFQATT and CDR2 SNEGSKA come from the germline V gene (reference sequence). The CDR3 spells CSARGTSGKTDTQYF. The CDR3 bases are TGCAGTGCTAGGGGGACTAGCGGGAAGACAGATACGCAGTATTTT.

V gene TRBV28 combines with J gene TRBJ2-3; D ambiguous. Germline CDR1 is MDHEN and CDR2 is SYDVKM. V was shortened by 3 bases and J by 3 bases, with 16 bases between the two germline ends. The CDR3 totals 16 residues. The CDR3 DNA reads TGTGCCAGCAGTTTCTCCCTGGTAGCCATGACAGATACGCAGTATTTT. Amino acids: CASSFSLVAMTDTQYF. Based on the CDR3 plus reference TRBV28 and TRBJ2-3, the full variable domain is DVKVTQSSRYLVKRTGEKVFLECVQDMDHENMFWYRQDPGLGLRLIYFSYDVKMKEKGDIPEGYSVSREKKERFSLILESASTNQTSMYLCASSFSLVAMTDTQYFGPGTRLTVL.

This clonotype has a handful of counts. The chain joins TRBV2 to TRBJ2-4; D gene uncertain. The germline gives CDR1 SNHLY, CDR2 FYNNEI. V lost 2 bases to trimming and J lost 0 bases, with 8 bases between them. This CDR3 is built from 15 residues. CDR3 coding DNA: TGTGCCAGCAGTGAAAGGGCACTAGCCAAAAACATTCAGTACTTC. The encoded protein is CASSERALAKNIQYF.

This clonotype was picked up a small number of times. This chain joins TRBV30 and TRBJ2-3; the D gene is possibly TRBD2 (6 bases). CDR3 length: 17 amino acids. The germline CDR1 and CDR2 sequences are GTSNPN and SVGIG (reference sequence). With 0 bases removed from V and 3 bases from J, the gap between germline ends came to 19 bases. CDR3 DNA: TGTGCCTGGAGTGTACGGGCGATCGGGAGTAGGACAGATACGCAGTATTTT. Its translation is CAWSVRAIGSRTDTQYF.

About this clonotype: The junction differs from germline at one of its ends, possibly a read error. V gene TRBV29-1 combines with J gene TRBJ2-5; the match to TRBD2 covers 13 bases. Germline CDR1 is SQVTM and CDR2 is ANQGSEA. The CDR3 spans 17 residues. The DNA of the CDR3 is TGCAGCCTTGAATTAGGACTAGCGGGAGCGTTAAAAGAGACCCAGTACTTC. It specifies CSLELGLAGALKETQYF.

The chain combines TRBV20-1 with TRBJ2-7, with 11 nucleotides matching TRBD2. The CDR3 covers 14 residues. Per the germline V gene, CDR1 is DFQATT and CDR2 is SNEGSKA (reference sequence). The V segment lost 5 bases and the J segment 7 bases; nucleotides outside the gene matches: 10. The DNA for the CDR3 is TGCAGTGCTGTGACTAGCGGGAAAGGGGGTGAGCAGTACTTC. Translating gives CSAVTSGKGGEQYF.

The chain combines TRBV10-3 with TRBJ2-1; 10 nucleotides agree with TRBD2. J was trimmed by 5 bases and V by 8 bases; bases with no gene match: 6. This CDR3 spans 14 amino acids. The germline V gene encodes CDR1 ENHRY and CDR2 SYGVKD. The CDR3 loop is CAISRLAGDNEQFF. CDR3 sequence (DNA): TGTGCCATCTCTCGACTAGCGGGCGACAATGAGCAGTTCTTC.

This clonotype occurred a few times. This sequence joins TRBV6-1 and TRBJ2-1, with 8 bases fitting TRBD2. The junction had 7 bases not matched to a gene; V was cut back by 7 bases and J by 2 bases. From germline, CDR1 is MNHNS and CDR2 SASEGT. This CDR3 contains 15 residues. The CDR3 reads CASIRTSGTYNEQFF. The CDR3 DNA reads as TGTGCCAGCATTCGTACTAGCGGTACCTACAATGAGCAGTTCTTC.

A few counts support this clonotype. The gene calls are TRBV7-2 and TRBJ1-5; 9 positions match TRBD1. The CDR3 length is 15 residues. Germline V gene data show CDR1 as SGHTA and CDR2 as FQGNSA. After removal of 4 bases from V and 3 bases from J, the junction contained 4 bases not matched to a gene. The CDR3 DNA is TGTGCCAGCAGCTCAAGGACAGGGGACAATCAGCCCCAGCATTTT. Its translation: CASSSRTGDNQPQHF.

The chain uses TRBV5-1 and TRBJ2-5, with D perhaps assigned TRBD1 or TRBD2 (6 bases each). The CDR3 spans 14 residues. Germline lookup yields CDR1 SGHRS and CDR2 YFSETQ. Trimming removed 0 bases from V and 6 bases from J, with 12 bases in between. The DNA of the CDR3 is TGCGCCAGCAGCTTGGATGCCGGGGGCCAGACCCAGTACTTC. Translated, it gives CASSLDAGGQTQYF. Combining the CDR3 with reference TRBV5-1 and TRBJ2-5 gives the whole variable domain KAGVTQTPRYLIKTRGQQVTLSCSPISGHRSVSWYQQTPGQGLQFLFEYFSETQRNKGNFPGRFSGRQFSNSRSEMNVSTLELGDSALYLCASSLDAGGQTQYFGPGTRLLVL.

This clonotype was observed at least ten times. The chain recombines TRBV9 with TRBJ2-1; D uncertain. The CDR3 length is 13 residues. Germline loops: CDR1 SGDLS, CDR2 YYNGEE. V gave up 4 bases and J gave up 4 bases, with 9 bases separating them. This CDR3 is CASSSERYNEQFF. In DNA, the CDR3 is TGTGCCAGCAGCTCCGAAAGGTACAATGAGCAGTTCTTC.